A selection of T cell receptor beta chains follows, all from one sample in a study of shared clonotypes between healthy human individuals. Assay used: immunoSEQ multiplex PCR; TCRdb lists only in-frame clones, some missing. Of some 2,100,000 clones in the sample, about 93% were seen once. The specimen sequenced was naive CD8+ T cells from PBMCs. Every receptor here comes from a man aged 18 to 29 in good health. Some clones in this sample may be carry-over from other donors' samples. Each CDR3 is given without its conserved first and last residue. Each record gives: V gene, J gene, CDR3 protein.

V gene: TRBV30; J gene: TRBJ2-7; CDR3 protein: AWSVSFSYEQY
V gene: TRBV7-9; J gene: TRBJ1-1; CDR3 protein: ASSLLGRGATEAF
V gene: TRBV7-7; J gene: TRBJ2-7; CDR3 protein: ASSPTGALLDEQY
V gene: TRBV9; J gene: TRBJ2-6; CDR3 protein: ASSERGAGANVLT
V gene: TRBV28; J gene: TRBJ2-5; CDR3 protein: ASMGGGQETQY
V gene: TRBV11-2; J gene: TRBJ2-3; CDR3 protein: ASSHRTSGKGIDTQY
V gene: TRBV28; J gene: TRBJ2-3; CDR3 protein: ASSLRIQTRQGRADTQY
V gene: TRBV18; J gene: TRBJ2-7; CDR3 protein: ASSLFESNPPEQY
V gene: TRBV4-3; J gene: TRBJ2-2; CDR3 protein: ASSPRLAGVGTGELF
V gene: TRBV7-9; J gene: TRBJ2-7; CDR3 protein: ASSLGLAGVGEQY
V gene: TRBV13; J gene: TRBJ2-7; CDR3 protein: ASSNLSGRAGEQY
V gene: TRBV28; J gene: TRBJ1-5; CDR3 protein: ASSVDRAQH
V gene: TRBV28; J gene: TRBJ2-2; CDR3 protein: ASSRLQGSGTGELF
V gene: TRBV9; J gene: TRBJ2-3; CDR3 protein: ASSVGSGRTDTQY
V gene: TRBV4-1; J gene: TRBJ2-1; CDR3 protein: ASSQQPRGNEQF
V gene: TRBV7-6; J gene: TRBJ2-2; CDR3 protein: ASSLESNTGELF
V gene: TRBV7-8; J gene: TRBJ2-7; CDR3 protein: ASSYRDSYYEQY
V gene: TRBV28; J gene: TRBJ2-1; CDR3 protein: ASAVEWGRNEQF
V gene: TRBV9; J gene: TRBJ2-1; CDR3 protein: ASSVDNNEQF
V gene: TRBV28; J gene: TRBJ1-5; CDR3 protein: ASSLGQGVQPQH
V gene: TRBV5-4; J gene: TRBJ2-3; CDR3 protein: ASSGEGLAGGGADTQY
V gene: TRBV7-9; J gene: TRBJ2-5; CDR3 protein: ASSSQGGRDQETQY
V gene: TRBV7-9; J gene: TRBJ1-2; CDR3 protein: ASSSDALIDGYT
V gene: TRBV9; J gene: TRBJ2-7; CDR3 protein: ASSPGGGYEQY
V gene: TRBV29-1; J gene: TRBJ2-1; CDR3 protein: SVELRSSYNEQF
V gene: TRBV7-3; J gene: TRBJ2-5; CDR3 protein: ASSLTGSPETQY
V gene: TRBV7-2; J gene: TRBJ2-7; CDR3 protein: ASSLLGAYEQY
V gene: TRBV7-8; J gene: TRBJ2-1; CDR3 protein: ASSPGGGRGHEQF
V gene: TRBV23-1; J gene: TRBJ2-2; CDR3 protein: ASSLLQGESTGELF
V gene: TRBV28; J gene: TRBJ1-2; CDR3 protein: ASKGVRAGGYT
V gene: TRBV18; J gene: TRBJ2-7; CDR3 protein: ASSPDRGLYEQY
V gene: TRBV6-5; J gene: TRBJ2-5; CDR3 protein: ASSYLSAGGQETQY
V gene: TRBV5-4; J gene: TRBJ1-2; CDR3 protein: ASSYPARSLDYGYT
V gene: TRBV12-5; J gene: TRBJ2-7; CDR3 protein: ASGLGERGQDVLEQY
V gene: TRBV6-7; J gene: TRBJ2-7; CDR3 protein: ASTGRGDEQY
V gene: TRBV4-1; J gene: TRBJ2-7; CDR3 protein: ASSQRGTGGEQY
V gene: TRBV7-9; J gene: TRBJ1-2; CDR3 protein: ASSLDRGAAGWSEGYT
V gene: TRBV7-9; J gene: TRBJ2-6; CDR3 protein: ASSLGAGANVLT
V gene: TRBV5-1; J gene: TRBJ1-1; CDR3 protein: ASSLGPDGLNTEAF
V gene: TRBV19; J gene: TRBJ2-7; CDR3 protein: ASSIDRRTPSYEQY
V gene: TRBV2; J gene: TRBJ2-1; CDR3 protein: ASSELPGRETYNEQF
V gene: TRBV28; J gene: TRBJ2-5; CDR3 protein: ASSLSWWGQGGETQY
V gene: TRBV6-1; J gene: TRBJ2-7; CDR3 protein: ASRTGLAPEQY
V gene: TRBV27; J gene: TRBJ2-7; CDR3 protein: ASSMNGLAGDHEQY
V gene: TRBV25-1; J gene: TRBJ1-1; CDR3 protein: ASSYYNTEAF
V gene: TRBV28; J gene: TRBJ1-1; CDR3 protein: ASSLSWETEAF
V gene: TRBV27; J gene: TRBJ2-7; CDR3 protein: ASSLLGGRPEQY
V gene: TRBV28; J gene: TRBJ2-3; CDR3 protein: ASSLEGLAIDTQY
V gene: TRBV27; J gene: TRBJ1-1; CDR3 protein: ASSLSPAGVAF
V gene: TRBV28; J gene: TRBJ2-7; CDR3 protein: ASSLGLADPYEQY
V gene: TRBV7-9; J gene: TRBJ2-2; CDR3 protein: ASSHGRGIRAGELF
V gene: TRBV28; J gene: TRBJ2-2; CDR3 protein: ASSLTRGAGELF
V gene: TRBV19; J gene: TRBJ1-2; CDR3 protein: ASSTRGIPHGYT
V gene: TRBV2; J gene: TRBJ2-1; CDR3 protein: ASTAATPGLGPVNEQF
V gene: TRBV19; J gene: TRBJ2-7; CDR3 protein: ASTLSWPGHSSYEQY
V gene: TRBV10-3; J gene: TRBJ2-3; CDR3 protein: AISDEGGGVDTQY
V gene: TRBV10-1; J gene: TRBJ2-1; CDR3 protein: ASSVKDGRGNEQF
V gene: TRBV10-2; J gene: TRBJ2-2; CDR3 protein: ASTGRGYTGELF
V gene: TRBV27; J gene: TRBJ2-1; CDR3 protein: ASPRPSQQAVLPNEQF